This T cell receptor beta chain was obtained from a study of shared clonotypes between healthy human individuals (TCRdb year 2020). For the wider study: The cohort included a few men and a couple of women between 18 and 49 years of age. For each donor, CD4 naive and CD4 memory were each run on three plates, CD8 naive on two plates, and CD8 memory on one plate. To estimate repertoire size and how much clonotype sharing occurs between individuals, the study deeply sequenced the blood TCR repertoires of about five healthy adults. To increase sequencing depth and limit assay-specific biases, TCR repertoire library preparation and sequencing were carried out by different laboratories using diverse techniques. Leukapheresis yielded between about 0.8 and 8.9 billion PBMCs per donor. Paper-wide results and their limitations: Pairwise subsampling led to the expectation that sequencing depth would affect the degree of clonotype sharing among donors. The small number of donors limited the genetic and exposure-history diversity represented. Across four donors, roughly 5% of naive CD4, 3% to 4% of naive CD8, about 2.3% of memory CD4, and about 0.4% of memory CD8 clonotypes were shared. Compared with non-shared clonotypes, clonotypes shared by all four sorted-subset donors had higher generation probabilities. Sampling was limited to blood, and TCR repertoires in tissue likely differ from TCR repertoires in blood. Larger estimated clonotype richness was generally found for naive subsets than for memory subsets. Incomplete sequencing was indicated by rarefaction of sorted-subset datasets, despite the large sequencing depth.

With respect to this clone: Which antigen it targets is not known. No base-level quality is on record; no much larger clone is a single base apart.

The germline V gene supplies CDR1 SNHLY and CDR2 FYNNEI. The germline V end is reduced by 2 bases and the J end by 3 bases; junction bases left unmatched: 8. Measured from the cysteine to the phenylalanine, the CDR3 is 16 residues long. Only the CDR3 region is kept as DNA, spanning 48 bases read in frame from base 1. CD8 naive samples consisted of CD45RO-negative cells that were positively selected for CCR7, yielding a CD45RA+CCR7+ population without TemRA cells. Healthy HIV-negative adults with no recently reported acute infections or vaccinations were included as donors. Only Caucasian adults living in Nashville, Tennessee, USA were represented among the donors. Blood was collected by leukapheresis, and PBMCs were isolated by Ficoll-Histopaque density gradient centrifugation and then cryopreserved in liquid nitrogen vapor phase. Purity and quantity of every magnetically sorted T cell population were checked by analytical flow cytometry. Genomic DNA was isolated from each sorted fraction and quantified by UV absorbance on a Nanodrop 2000c.

Using the deep immunoSEQ assay, multiplex PCR amplified TCR CDR3 regions from genomic DNA. Extracted genomic DNA from each cell subset was spread evenly across all wells of several immunoSEQ 96-well plates, with each plate serving as a replicate. For sorted subsets, approximately 200 ng of genomic DNA, equivalent to around 31,000 T cell genomes, went into each replicate PCR. The purified libraries were quantified using a Qubit 3.0 fluorometer, sized with a Bioanalyzer 2100, and then quantified again using the KAPA Library Quantification kit. Each immunoSEQ 96-well plate was sequenced on its own single-read 150-cycle Illumina NextSeq 550 flow cell. The source study handled its data this way. Because the immunoSEQ output included only junctional sequences and no quality scores, the filtering could not be the same as the filtering used for full-length reads. To assign V/J genes and CDR3, sequences were annotated using PyIR, a Python wrapper for IgBLAST v1.9, with IMGT germline references. Any read was removed if the V/J assignment was weak (E-value above 1e-6), the CDR3 was missing, or the read contained stop codons, out-of-frame junctions, or ambiguous translated residues. V3J clonotypes were defined as sequences sharing an identical inferred V gene, J gene, and CDR3 amino acid sequence. Percentage overlap between repertoires was computed as shared unique clonotypes divided by the size of the smaller repertoire. Three approaches were used to assess repertoire richness: RTK rarefaction, the Chao1 estimator, and Recon v2.1 estimates of unobserved clonotypes. For all TCRbeta clonotypes obtained by the gDNA method from four donors, generation probabilities were computed with OLGA. The table comes from immuneACCESS by way of TCRdb, which keeps in-frame sequences with V and J called. Part of the clones is missing from these tables; in studies checked, under half for an unresolved V gene and the rest for unknown reasons. Clone size and V and J calls were adopted from that table, with D and trimming inferred from the DNA. In this sample the table shows over 800,000 clones, over 90% of which occur a single time. The ten biggest clones cover about 25% of the sample.

This sequence was found in a man aged 30-40 years in good health. This chain joins TRBV2 to TRBJ2-3; 7 bases in between match TRBD2. What was sequenced was naive CD8+ T cells sorted from blood. The cell subset or site label corresponds to: CD45RA+CCR7+. Read as DNA, the sequence is TGTGCCAGCAGTGAAATCCAGACTAGCACGACAGATACGCAGTATTTT. It encodes CASSEIQTSTTDTQYF.